This is a list of T cell receptor beta chains from one sample in a study of human T cells and chemical hapten exposure. TCRdb called the RACE reads again in MiXCR, with one record for every CDR3 protein. This table has over 35,000 distinct CDR3 sequences, around 9% appearing once. The specimen comprised whole blood, sampled in connection with sensitization to the hapten diphenylcyclopropenone (DPC). The receptor source for this set is a woman in her forties with alopecia areata. Some clones in this sample may be carry-over from other donors' samples. The CDR3 runs from the conserved cysteine through the conserved F or W. A D gene is named only where the DNA matches it firmly. Some rows mark clone size as missing; the rest say once, few, many or name a class of expanded clone.

.	TRBV6-2/TRBV6-3	TRBJ2-2	many	TGTGCCAGCAGCCCGCGACTGGACTTCCACACCGGGGAGCTGTTTTTT	CASSPRLDFHTGELFF
.	TRBV9	TRBJ2-3	many	TGTGCCAGCAGCCTAAACACAGATACGCAGTATTTT	CASSLNTDTQYF
.	TRBV27	TRBJ2-5	many	TGTGCCAGCAGTCCTCAAGGGTGGGAAGAGACCCAGTACTTC	CASSPQGWEETQYF
TRBD1	TRBV15	TRBJ1-2	.	TGTGCCACCAGCAAGGACAGGGGAGGCTATGGCTACACCTTC	CATSKDRGGYGYTF
.	TRBV20-1	TRBJ2-5	many	TGCAGTGCTCGGGATGGGACCGAACAAGAGACCCAGTACTTC	CSARDGTEQETQYF
.	TRBV14	TRBJ1-4	many	TGTGCCAGCAGCCGGTGGAGGGCTGGGTCGTCTAATGAAAAACTGTTTTTT	CASSRWRAGSSNEKLFF
.	TRBV20-1	TRBJ2-3	many	TGCAGTGCTCGCCGGACCACAGATACGCAGTATTTT	CSARRTTDTQYF
.	TRBV13	TRBJ1-2	many	TGTGCCAGCAGCTTAGGCGGCAAAGGGGCCGACTCGAGGGCTAACTATGGCTACACCTTC	CASSLGGKGADSRANYGYTF
.	TRBV7-7	TRBJ2-1	many	TGTGCCAGCAGCCAGGACTGGTACAATGAGCAGTTCTTC	CASSQDWYNEQFF
.	TRBV28	TRBJ2-7	few	TGTGCCAGCAGTTTAACCGGCTACGAGCAGTACTTC	CASSLTGYEQYF
.	TRBV6-2/TRBV6-3	TRBJ2-7	many	TGTGCCAGCAGTTATGAGAGGGGAGGCCTTTCCTACGAGCAGTACTTC	CASSYERGGLSYEQYF
TRBD1	TRBV5-1	TRBJ2-1	many	TGCGCCAGCAGCTTGGGTCCGACAGGGTTCTCCTACAATGAGCAGTTCTTC	CASSLGPTGFSYNEQFF